This T cell receptor beta chain originates from a study of breast tumors, draining lymph nodes, adjacent tissues. Study results and limitations: Data fit most tumor T cells coming from lymph node, expanding in tumor.

The CDR3 is 14 amino acids. V was trimmed by 5 bases and J by 3 bases, leaving 8 bases between them. Per germline, CDR1 LNHDA and CDR2 SQIVND (reference sequence). TCRdb called the multiplex PCR reads again in MiXCR, with one record for every CDR3 protein. The data show more than 20,000 distinct CDR3 sequences, with 23% seen just once and roughly 12% held by the top ten. Ten or more counts support this clonotype. Its antigen is as yet unknown. The sequence was obtained from a female donor with breast cancer. Some clones in this sample may be carry-over from other donors' samples. This chain uses TRBV19 with TRBJ2-6; no clear D gene. Sequences were obtained from breast tumor tissue. CDR3 amino acids: CASSGYGGANVLTF. The CDR3 bases are TGTGCCAGTAGTGGGTACGGTGGGGCCAACGTCCTGACTTTC.